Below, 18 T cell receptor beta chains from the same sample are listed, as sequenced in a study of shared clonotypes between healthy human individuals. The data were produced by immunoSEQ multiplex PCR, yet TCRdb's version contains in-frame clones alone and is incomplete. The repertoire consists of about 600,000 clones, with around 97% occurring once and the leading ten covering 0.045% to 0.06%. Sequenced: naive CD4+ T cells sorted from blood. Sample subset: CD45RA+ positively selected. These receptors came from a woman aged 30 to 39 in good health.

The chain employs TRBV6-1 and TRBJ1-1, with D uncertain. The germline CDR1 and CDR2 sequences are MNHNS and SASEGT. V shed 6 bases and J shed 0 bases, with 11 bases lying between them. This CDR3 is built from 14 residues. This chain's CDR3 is CASRRVGLNTEAFF. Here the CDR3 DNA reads TGTGCCAGCAGGAGGGTAGGGCTGAACACTGAAGCTTTCTTT.

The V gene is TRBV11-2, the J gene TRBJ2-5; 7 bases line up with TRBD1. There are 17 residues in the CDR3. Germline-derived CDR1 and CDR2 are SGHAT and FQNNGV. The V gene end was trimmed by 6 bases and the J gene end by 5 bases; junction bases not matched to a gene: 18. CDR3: CASSSHPPRRGWETQYF. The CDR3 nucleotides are TGTGCCAGCAGTTCACATCCCCCCCGCAGGGGGTGGGAGACCCAGTACTTC.

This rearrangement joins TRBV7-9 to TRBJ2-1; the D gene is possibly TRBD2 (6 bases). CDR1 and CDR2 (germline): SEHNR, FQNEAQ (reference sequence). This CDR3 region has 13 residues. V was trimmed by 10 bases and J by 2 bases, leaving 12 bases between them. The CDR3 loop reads CANQGGTYNEQFF. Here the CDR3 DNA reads TGTGCCAACCAGGGCGGGACCTACAATGAGCAGTTCTTC.

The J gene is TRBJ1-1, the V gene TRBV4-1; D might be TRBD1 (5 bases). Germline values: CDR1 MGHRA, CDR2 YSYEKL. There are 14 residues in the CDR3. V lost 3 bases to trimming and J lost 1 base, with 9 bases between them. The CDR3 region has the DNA TGCGCCAGCAGCCAGGGACTTCGGAACACTGAAGCTTTCTTT. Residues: CASSQGLRNTEAFF.

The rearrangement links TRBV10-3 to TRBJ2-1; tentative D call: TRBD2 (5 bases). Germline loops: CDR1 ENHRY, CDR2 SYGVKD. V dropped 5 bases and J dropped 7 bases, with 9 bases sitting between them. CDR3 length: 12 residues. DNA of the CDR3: TGTGCCATCAGTTCGACGGGAAATGAGCAGTTCTTC. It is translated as CAISSTGNEQFF.

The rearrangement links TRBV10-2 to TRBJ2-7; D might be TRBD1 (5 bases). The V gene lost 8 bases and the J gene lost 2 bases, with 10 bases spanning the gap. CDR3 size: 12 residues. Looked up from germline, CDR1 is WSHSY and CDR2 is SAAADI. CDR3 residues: CASSQGTYEQYF. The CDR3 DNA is TGCGCCAGCTCCCAGGGTACCTACGAGCAGTACTTC.

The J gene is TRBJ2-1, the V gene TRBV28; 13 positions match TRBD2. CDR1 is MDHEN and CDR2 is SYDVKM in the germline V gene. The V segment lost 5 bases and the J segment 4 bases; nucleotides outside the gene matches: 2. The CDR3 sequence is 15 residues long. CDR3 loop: CASSALAGGYNEQFF. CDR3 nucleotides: TGTGCCAGCAGTGCACTAGCGGGAGGGTACAATGAGCAGTTCTTC.

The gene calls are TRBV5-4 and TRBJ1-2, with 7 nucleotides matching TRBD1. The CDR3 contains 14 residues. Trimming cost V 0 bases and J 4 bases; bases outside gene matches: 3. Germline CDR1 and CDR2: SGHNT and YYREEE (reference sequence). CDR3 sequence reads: CASSLGQGPYGYTF. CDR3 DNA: TGTGCCAGCAGCTTGGGACAGGGCCCCTATGGCTACACCTTC.

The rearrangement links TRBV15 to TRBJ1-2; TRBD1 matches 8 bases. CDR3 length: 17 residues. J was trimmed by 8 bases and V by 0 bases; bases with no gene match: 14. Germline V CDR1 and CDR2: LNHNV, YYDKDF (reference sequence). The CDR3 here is CATSRDWAGQGAKGYTF. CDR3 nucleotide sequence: TGTGCCACCAGCAGAGATTGGGCGGGCCAGGGGGCGAAGGGCTACACCTTC.

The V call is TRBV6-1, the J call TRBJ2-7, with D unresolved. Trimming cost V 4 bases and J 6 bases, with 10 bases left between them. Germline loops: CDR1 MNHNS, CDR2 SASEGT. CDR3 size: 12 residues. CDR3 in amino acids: CASSVQWGEQYF. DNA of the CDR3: TGTGCCAGCAGTGTACAGTGGGGCGAGCAGTACTTC.

CDR3 DNA sequence: TGTGCCAGCAGCCCAACCATGAGCAACACAGATACGCAGTATTTT. Its protein product is CASSPTMSNTDTQYF. The chain joins TRBV9 to TRBJ2-3, with D hard to call. The V end lost 4 bases, the J end lost 2 bases, and 14 bases lay between the germline ends. The CDR3 runs 15 residues. CDR1 and CDR2 (germline): SGDLS, YYNGEE.

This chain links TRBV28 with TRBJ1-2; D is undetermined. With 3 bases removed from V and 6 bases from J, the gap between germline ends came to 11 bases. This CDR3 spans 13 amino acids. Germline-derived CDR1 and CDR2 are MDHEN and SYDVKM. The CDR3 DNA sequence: TGTGCCAGCAGTTTTCGGCAGCGCGATGGCTACACCTTC. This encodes CASSFRQRDGYTF.

DNA for the CDR3: TGCGCCAGCAGCCGAAGTTTCGGACTGGCTAGCACAGATACGCAGTATTTT. Protein: CASSRSFGLASTDTQYF. The chain is built from TRBV5-1 and TRBJ2-3; tentatively, D is TRBD2 (5 bases). Trimming removed 4 bases at V and 0 bases at J, with 18 bases between. There are 17 residues in the CDR3. Germline loops: CDR1 SGHRS, CDR2 YFSETQ.

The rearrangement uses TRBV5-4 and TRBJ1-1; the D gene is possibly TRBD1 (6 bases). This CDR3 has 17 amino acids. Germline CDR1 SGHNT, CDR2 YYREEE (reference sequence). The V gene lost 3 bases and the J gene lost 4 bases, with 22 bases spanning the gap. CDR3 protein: CASSSPIRGERRTEAFF. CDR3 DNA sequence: TGTGCCAGCAGCTCGCCCATCAGGGGTGAGCGTCGCACTGAAGCTTTCTTT.

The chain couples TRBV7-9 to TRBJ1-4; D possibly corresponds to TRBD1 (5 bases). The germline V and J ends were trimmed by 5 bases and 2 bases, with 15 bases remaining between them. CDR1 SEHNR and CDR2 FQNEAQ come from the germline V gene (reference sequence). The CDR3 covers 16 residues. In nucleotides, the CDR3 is TGTGCCAGCAGCCCAGGGCTGGCGGGGACTAATGAAAAACTGTTTTTT. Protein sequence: CASSPGLAGTNEKLFF.

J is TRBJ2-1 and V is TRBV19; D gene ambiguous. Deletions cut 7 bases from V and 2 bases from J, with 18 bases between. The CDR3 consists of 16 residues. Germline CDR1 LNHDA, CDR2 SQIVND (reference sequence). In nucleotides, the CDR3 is TGTGCCAGTACCAAAAGGCAGTCGAACGCCTACAATGAGCAGTTCTTC. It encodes CASTKRQSNAYNEQFF.

CDR3 DNA sequence: TGCGCCAGCAGCCAACTCCTATCCGGGACTAGCGAGACAGATACGCAGTATTTT. The encoded protein is CASSQLLSGTSETDTQYF. The rearrangement joins TRBV4-1 to TRBJ2-3; 10 positions match TRBD2. V lost 2 bases, J lost 3 bases, and 11 bases stayed unmatched. Germline CDR1 reads MGHRA; CDR2 reads YSYEKL. The CDR3 covers 18 residues.

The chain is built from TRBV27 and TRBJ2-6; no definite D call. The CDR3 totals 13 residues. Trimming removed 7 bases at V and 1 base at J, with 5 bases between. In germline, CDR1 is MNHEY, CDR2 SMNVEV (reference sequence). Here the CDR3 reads CASTSSGANVLTF. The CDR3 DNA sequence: TGTGCCAGCACCTCTTCTGGGGCCAACGTCCTGACTTTC.